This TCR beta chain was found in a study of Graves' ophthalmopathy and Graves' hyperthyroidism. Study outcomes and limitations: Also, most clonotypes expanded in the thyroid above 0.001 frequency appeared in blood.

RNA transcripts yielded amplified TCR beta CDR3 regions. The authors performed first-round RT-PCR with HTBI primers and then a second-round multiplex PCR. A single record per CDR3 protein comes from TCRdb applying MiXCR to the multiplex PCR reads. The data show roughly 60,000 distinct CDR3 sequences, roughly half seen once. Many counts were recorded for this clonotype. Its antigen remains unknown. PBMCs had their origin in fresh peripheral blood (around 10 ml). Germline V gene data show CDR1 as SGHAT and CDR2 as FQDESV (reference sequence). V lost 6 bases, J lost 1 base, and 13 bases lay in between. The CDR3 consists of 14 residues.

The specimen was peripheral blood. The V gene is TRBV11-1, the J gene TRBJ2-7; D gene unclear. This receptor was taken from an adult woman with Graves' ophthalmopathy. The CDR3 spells CASRETPDSYEQYF. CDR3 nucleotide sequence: TGTGCCAGCAGGGAGACACCCGATTCCTACGAGCAGTACTTC.